This entry describes one T cell receptor (beta chain). From the reads, TCRdb called clonotypes with MiXCR, one entry per CDR3 protein. Of fewer than 700,000 distinct CDR3 sequences listed, 24% are singletons. This record comes from a study of T cell repertoires in cytomegalovirus infection. V shed 3 bases, J shed 8 bases, and the junction held 3 bases outside the gene matches. Germline assignment: CDR1 SGHRS and CDR2 YFSETQ. The CDR3 is made up of 14 amino acids. This TCR was recovered from a human donor in good health (CMV status not recorded). Some clones in this sample may be carry-over from other donors' samples. V gene TRBV5-1 combines with J gene TRBJ2-1; 12 bases fit TRBD1. Material for sequencing was CD8+ T cells from PBMCs. CDR3 DNA: TGCGCCAGCAGCTCGGGACAGGGGGCCGATGAGCAGTTCTTC. Translated: CASSSGQGADEQFF.